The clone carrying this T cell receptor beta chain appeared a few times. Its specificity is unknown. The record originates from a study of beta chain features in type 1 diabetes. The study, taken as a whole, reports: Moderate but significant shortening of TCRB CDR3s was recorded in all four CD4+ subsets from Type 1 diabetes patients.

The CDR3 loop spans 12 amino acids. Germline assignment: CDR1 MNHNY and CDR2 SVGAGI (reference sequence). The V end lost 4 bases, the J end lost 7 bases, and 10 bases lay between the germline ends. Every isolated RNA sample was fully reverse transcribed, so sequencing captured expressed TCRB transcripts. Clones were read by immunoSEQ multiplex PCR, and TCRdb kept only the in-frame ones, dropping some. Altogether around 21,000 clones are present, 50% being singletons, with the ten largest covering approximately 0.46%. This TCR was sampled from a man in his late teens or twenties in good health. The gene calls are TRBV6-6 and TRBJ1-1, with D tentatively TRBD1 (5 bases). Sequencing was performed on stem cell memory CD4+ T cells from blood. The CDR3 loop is CASSFTQGEAFF. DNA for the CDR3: TGTGCCAGCAGTTTCACTCAGGGTGAAGCTTTCTTT.